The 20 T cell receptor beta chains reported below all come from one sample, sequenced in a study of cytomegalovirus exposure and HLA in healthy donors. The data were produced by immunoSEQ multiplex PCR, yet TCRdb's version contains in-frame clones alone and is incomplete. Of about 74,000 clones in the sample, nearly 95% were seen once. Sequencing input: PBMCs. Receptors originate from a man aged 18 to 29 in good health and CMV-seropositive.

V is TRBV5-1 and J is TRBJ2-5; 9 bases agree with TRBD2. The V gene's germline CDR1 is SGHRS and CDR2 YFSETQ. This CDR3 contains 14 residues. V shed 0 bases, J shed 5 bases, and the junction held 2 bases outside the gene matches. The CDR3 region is CASSLGAGGETQYF. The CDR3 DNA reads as TGCGCCAGCAGCTTGGGGGCGGGAGGGGAGACCCAGTACTTC.

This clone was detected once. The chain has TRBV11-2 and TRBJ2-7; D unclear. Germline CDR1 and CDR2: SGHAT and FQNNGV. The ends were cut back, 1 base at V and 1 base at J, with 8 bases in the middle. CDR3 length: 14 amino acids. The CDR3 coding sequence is TGTGCCAGCAGCTTAGCTAGGAGTTCCTACGAGCAGTACTTC. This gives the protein CASSLARSSYEQYF.

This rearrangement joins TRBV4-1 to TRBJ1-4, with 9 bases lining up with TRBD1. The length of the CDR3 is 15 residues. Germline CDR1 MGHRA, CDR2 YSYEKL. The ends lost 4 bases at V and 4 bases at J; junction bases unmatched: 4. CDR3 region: CASSLGDRDNEKLFF. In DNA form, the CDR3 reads TGCGCCAGCAGCCTTGGGGACAGGGATAATGAAAAACTGTTTTTT.

As DNA, the CDR3 is TGTGCCAGCAGCTTAATAGGGGGCGCCAATTGGAATCAGCCCCAGCATTTT. It yields the protein CASSLIGGANWNQPQHF. The genes are TRBV7-8 and TRBJ1-5; 7 nucleotides line up with TRBD1. The ends lost 2 bases at V and 4 bases at J; junction bases unmatched: 11. CDR1 is SGHVS, CDR2 FQNEAQ, per germline. The CDR3 has 17 residues.

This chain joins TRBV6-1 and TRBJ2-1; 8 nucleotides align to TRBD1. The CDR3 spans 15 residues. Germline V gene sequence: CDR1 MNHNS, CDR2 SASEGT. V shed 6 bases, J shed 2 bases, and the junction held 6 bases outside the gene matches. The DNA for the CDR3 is TGTGCCAGCAGACCCGGGACAGGAACCTACAATGAGCAGTTCTTC. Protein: CASRPGTGTYNEQFF.

DNA of the CDR3: TGCGCCAGCAGCTTGGGCGGGAGAGGGGCAGATACGCAGTATTTT. Translation: CASSLGGRGADTQYF. V and J are TRBV5-1 and TRBJ2-3; 7 nucleotides align to TRBD2. In germline, CDR1 is SGHRS, CDR2 YFSETQ. The V segment lost 0 bases and the J segment 4 bases; nucleotides outside the gene matches: 5. The CDR3 is made up of 15 amino acids.

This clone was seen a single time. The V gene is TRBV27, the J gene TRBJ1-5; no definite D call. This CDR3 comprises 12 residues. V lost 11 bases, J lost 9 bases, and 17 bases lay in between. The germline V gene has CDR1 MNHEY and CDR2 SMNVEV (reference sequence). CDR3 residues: CARKEVFLPQHF. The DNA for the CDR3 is TGTGCCCGCAAAGAGGTTTTTCTGCCCCAGCATTTT.

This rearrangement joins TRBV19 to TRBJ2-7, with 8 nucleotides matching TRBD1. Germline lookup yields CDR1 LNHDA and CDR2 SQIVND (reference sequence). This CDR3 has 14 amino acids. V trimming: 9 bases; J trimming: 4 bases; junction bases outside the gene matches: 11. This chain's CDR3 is CASSPGTGQYEQYF. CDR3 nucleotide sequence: TGTGCCAGCTCCCCCGGGACAGGTCAGTACGAGCAGTACTTC.

CDR3 sequence reads: CASSSGQSAEAFF. Here the CDR3 DNA reads TGCGCCAGCAGCTCCGGACAGTCGGCTGAAGCTTTCTTT. This chain uses TRBV5-1 with TRBJ1-1; tentatively, D is TRBD1 (6 bases). The CDR3 length is 13 residues. The V end was cut by 3 bases, the J end by 6 bases, with 12 bases between. Germline V CDR1 and CDR2: SGHRS, YFSETQ.

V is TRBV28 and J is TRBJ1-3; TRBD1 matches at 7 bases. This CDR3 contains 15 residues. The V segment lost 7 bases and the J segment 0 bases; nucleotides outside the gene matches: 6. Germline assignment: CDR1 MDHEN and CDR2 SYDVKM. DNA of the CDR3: TGTGCCAGCACTTCGGGACAGAGCTCTGGAAACACCATATATTTT. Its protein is CASTSGQSSGNTIYF.

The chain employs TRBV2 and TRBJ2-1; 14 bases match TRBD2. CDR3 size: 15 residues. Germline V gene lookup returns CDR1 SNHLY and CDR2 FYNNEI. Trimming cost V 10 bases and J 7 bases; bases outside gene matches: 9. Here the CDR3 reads CATYIGTSGRNEQFF. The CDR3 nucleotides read TGTGCCACATATATCGGGACTAGCGGGAGAAATGAGCAGTTCTTC.

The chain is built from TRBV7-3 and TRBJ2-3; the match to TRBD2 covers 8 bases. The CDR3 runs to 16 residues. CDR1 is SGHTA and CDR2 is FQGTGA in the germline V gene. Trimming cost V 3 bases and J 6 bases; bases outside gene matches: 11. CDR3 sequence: CASSFWSGSTQDTQYF. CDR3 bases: TGTGCCAGCAGCTTCTGGAGCGGGAGCACTCAGGATACGCAGTATTTT.

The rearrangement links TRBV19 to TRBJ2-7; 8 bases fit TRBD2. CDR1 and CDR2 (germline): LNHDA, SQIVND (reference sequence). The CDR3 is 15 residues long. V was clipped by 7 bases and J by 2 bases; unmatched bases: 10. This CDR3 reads CASKGSGTNPYEQYF. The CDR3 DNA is TGTGCCAGTAAGGGTAGCGGGACTAACCCCTACGAGCAGTACTTC.

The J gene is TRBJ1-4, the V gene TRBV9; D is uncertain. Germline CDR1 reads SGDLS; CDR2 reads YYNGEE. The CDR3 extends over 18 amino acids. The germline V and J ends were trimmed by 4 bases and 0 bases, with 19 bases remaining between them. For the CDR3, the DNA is TGTGCCAGCAGCCCGCGTTCTGGGCAGGATGCAACTAATGAAAAACTGTTTTTT. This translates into CASSPRSGQDATNEKLFF.

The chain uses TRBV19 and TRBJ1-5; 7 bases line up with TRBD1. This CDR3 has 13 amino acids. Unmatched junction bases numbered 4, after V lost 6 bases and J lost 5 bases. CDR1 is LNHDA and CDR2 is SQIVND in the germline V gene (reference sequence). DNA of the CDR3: TGTGCCAGTAGGCTGGGACAGTATCAGCCCCAGCATTTT. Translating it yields CASRLGQYQPQHF.

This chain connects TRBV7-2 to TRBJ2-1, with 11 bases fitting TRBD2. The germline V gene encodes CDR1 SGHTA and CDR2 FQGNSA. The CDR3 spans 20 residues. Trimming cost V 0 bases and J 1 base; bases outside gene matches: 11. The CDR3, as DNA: TGTGCCAGCAGCTTAGCCTACCCTACGAGACTAGCGGGGTCCTACAATGAGCAGTTCTTC. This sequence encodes CASSLAYPTRLAGSYNEQFF.

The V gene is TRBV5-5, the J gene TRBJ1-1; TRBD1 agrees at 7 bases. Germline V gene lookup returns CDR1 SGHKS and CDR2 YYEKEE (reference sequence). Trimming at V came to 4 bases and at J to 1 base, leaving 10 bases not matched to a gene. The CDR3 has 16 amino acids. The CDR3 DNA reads TGTGCCAGCAGCGAGCATACAGGGGTCAGGAACACTGAAGCTTTCTTT. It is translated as CASSEHTGVRNTEAFF. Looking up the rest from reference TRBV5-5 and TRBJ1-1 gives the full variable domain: DAGVTQSPTHLIKTRGQQVTLRCSPISGHKSVSWYQQVLGQGPQFIFQYYEKEERGRGNFPDRFSARQFPNYSSELNVNALLLGDSALYLCASSEHTGVRNTEAFFGQGTRLTVV.

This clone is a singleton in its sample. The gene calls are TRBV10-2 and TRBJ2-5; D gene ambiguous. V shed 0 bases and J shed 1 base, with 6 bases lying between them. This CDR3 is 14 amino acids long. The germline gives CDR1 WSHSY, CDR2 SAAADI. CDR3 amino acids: CASSESDFQETQYF. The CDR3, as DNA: TGCGCCAGCAGTGAGTCCGACTTCCAAGAGACCCAGTACTTC.

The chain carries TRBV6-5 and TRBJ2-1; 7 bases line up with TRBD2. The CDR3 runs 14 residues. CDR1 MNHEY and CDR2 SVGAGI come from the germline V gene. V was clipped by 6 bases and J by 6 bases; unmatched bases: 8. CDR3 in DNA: TGTGCCAGCAGGAGTTTTGGGGGGGTCAATGAGCAGTTCTTC. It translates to CASRSFGGVNEQFF.

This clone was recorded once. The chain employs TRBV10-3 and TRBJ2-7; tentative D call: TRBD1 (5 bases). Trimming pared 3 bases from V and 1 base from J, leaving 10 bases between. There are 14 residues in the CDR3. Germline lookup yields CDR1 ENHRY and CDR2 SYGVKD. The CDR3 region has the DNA TGTGCCATCAGTGACGTCACAGGATCCTACGAGCAGTACTTC. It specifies CAISDVTGSYEQYF.